Presented here are 25 T cell receptor beta chains from one specimen sequenced in a study of patients and donors after allogeneic stem cell transplantation. TCRdb used MiXCR to reprocess the RT-PCR reads, holding one entry per CDR3 protein. The sample has roughly 230,000 distinct CDR3 sequences, 13% to 15% seen once; the top ten hold under 14%. The sequencing input was blood, either unsorted or a sorted T cell fraction (not recorded which). The receptor source for this set is a human donor who was either an allogeneic HSCT recipient or a stem cell or donor lymphocyte infusion donor (not recorded which). It is not recorded whose cells these are; they may come from a transplant donor.

The rearrangement joins TRBV5-5 to TRBJ1-2, with 8 bases identical to TRBD1. In germline, CDR1 is SGHKS, CDR2 YYEKEE (reference sequence). The CDR3 loop spans 18 amino acids. V lost 3 bases and J lost 7; bases outside the gene matches: 20. The CDR3 region has the DNA TGTGCCAGCAGCTCTACAAGTCTCGGTATCCAGGGGGCAGGTGGCTACACCTTC. Translated, it gives CASSSTSLGIQGAGGYTF.

J is TRBJ2-7 and V is TRBV5-1; the match to TRBD1 covers 8 bases. Trimming took 2 bases from V and 5 from J; bases not matched to a gene: 9. CDR3 length equals 15 residues. Germline CDR1 SGHRS, CDR2 YFSETQ. CDR3 sequence: CASSLTTGAAHEQYF. DNA for the CDR3: TGCGCCAGCAGCTTAACGACAGGGGCGGCTCACGAGCAGTACTTC.

This clonotype occurred many times. The genes are TRBV27 and TRBJ1-1, with D tentatively TRBD1 (5 bases). CDR3 length equals 14 residues. Trimming stripped 2 bases from V and 2 bases from J, with 9 bases between. Germline V CDR1 and CDR2: MNHEY, SMNVEV (reference sequence). DNA of the CDR3: TGTGCCAGCAGTTTACAGGGACGTAACACTGAAGCTTTCTTT. Residues: CASSLQGRNTEAFF.

This rearrangement joins TRBV4-1 to TRBJ2-1; D is uncertain. The CDR3 covers 13 residues. Deletions cut 9 bases from V and 9 bases from J, with 18 bases between. Per the germline V gene, CDR1 is MGHRA and CDR2 is YSYEKL. As DNA, the CDR3 is TGCGCCAGTCGCAACGGTCGAGGCAGTGAGCAGTTCTTC. Amino acid sequence: CASRNGRGSEQFF.

The chain links TRBV5-6 to TRBJ2-1; no reliable D call. Trimming took 1 base from V and 8 from J, leaving 7 bases between them. This CDR3 has 12 amino acids. Germline loops: CDR1 SGHDT, CDR2 YYEEEE. CDR3 protein: CASSLWRDEQFF. CDR3 nucleotides: TGTGCCAGCAGCTTGTGGCGAGATGAGCAGTTCTTC.

V gene TRBV6-5 combines with J gene TRBJ2-7, with unresolved D. The germline V and J ends were trimmed by 4 bases and 0 bases, with 10 bases remaining between them. The CDR3 runs to 14 residues. Germline CDR1 MNHEY, CDR2 SVGAGI. The CDR3 nucleotides read TGTGCCAGCAGTTTTAACGGCGACTCCTACGAGCAGTACTTC. As protein: CASSFNGDSYEQYF.

The V and J genes are TRBV6-2 or TRBV6-3 and TRBJ2-3, with TRBD2 matching 8 bases. Germline V gene lookup returns CDR1 MNHEY and CDR2 SVGEGT. The junction had 8 bases not matched to a gene; V was cut back by 0 bases and J by 0 bases. This CDR3 spans 18 amino acids. For the CDR3, the DNA is TGTGCCAGCAGTTACTCGATTACCGGCGGGGGGAGCACAGATACGCAGTATTTT. Translating it yields CASSYSITGGGSTDTQYF.

This clonotype was recorded a few times. This sequence joins TRBV12-3 or TRBV12-4 and TRBJ1-5; 7 bases map to TRBD1. The CDR3 contains 17 residues. V lost 6 bases to trimming and J lost 0 bases; unmatched junction nucleotides: 11. The CDR3 nucleotides read TGTGCCAGCAGCTCCGGGACAGAACTTTATAGCAATCAGCCCCAGCATTTT. It is translated as CASSSGTELYSNQPQHF.

There are a few counts of this clonotype. This sequence joins TRBV29-1 and TRBJ1-2, with TRBD1 identical over 9 bases. Looked up from germline, CDR1 is SQVTM and CDR2 is ANQGSEA. The CDR3 consists of 18 residues. V shed 2 bases and J 4 bases; nucleotides not matched to a gene: 17. As DNA, the CDR3 is TGCAGCGTTGAACCTCCCGGGACAGGGTCCCCCGGGCGCTATGGCTACACCTTC. Translated: CSVEPPGTGSPGRYGYTF.

The rearrangement uses TRBV7-2 and TRBJ1-6; 7 bases agree with TRBD1. Trimming at V came to 5 bases and at J to 9 bases, leaving 10 bases not matched to a gene. Per the germline V gene, CDR1 is SGHTA and CDR2 is FQGNSA. The CDR3 consists of 15 residues. The CDR3 loop reads CASSTTTGRSSPLHF. The CDR3, as DNA: TGTGCCAGCAGCACGACGACAGGGAGGAGTTCACCCCTCCACTTT.

This clonotype has just a few counts. The chain is built from TRBV4-3 and TRBJ1-5, with D maybe TRBD1 (5 bases). This CDR3 has 16 amino acids. V gave up 2 bases and J gave up 0 bases, with 11 bases separating them. The germline gives CDR1 LGHNA, CDR2 YSLEER. CDR3 residues: CASSQRAGTSNQPQHF. The CDR3 DNA sequence: TGCGCCAGCAGCCAAAGAGCCGGGACTAGCAATCAGCCCCAGCATTTT.

This clonotype was recorded only once. The chain combines TRBV6-1 with TRBJ2-3; 7 bases are a match to TRBD2. CDR1 and CDR2 (germline): MNHNS, SASEGT. This CDR3 region has 14 residues. Germline trimming cut 6 bases from V and 4 bases from J; bases unmatched to any gene: 7. The CDR3 DNA sequence: TGTGCCAGCAGAACTCTTAGCGGGTCAGATACGCAGTATTTT. Translated, it gives CASRTLSGSDTQYF.

J is TRBJ2-1 and V is TRBV11-3; D is perhaps TRBD1 (7 bases). V was pared by 5 bases and J by 5 bases, with 13 bases between. Per the germline V gene, CDR1 is SGHNT and CDR2 is YENEEA. This CDR3 region has 14 residues. CDR3 sequence: CASSLRDRDNEQFF. CDR3 nucleotide sequence: TGTGCCAGCAGCCTGCGGGACAGAGACAATGAGCAGTTCTTC.

The chain joins TRBV5-1 to TRBJ2-2, with 7 nucleotides matching TRBD1. The CDR3 is made up of 13 amino acids. V was pared by 6 bases and J by 7 bases, with 6 bases of the junction left unmatched. Germline CDR1 and CDR2: SGHRS and YFSETQ. CDR3 sequence reads: CASKSQGVGELFF. The DNA of the CDR3 is TGCGCCAGCAAGAGTCAGGGGGTCGGGGAGCTGTTTTTT.

This clonotype has at least ten counts. The rearrangement joins TRBV29-1 to TRBJ2-2; no clear D gene. V lost 7 bases and J lost 0, with 12 bases in between. This CDR3 spans 14 amino acids. The germline gives CDR1 SQVTM, CDR2 ANQGSEA. In DNA form, the CDR3 reads TGCAGCGCCCGCGCGCCTACGAACACCGGGGAGCTGTTTTTT. As protein: CSARAPTNTGELFF.

The chain couples TRBV7-9 to TRBJ1-4, with TRBD1 matching 10 bases. V trimming: 4 bases; J trimming: 8 bases; junction bases outside the gene matches: 7. CDR1 and CDR2 (germline): SEHNR, FQNEAQ (reference sequence). This CDR3 spans 15 amino acids. For the CDR3, the DNA is TGTGCCAGCAGCTCTTCCGGGACAGGGGACGAAAAACTGTTTTTT. Its protein is CASSSSGTGDEKLFF.

This clonotype was detected only a few times. V usage is TRBV20-1 and J usage is TRBJ1-1, with D perhaps matching TRBD1 (6 bases). With 5 bases removed from V and 5 bases from J, the gap between germline ends came to 15 bases. Germline loops: CDR1 DFQATT, CDR2 SNEGSKA (reference sequence). The CDR3 is made up of 13 amino acids. The CDR3 spells CSAGGRTRTEAFF. The CDR3 DNA sequence: TGCAGTGCTGGGGGGCGCACGAGGACTGAAGCTTTCTTT.

The V and J genes are TRBV15 and TRBJ1-4; weak D call: TRBD1 (6 bases). The CDR3 is 15 residues long. V lost 1 base and J 7 bases, leaving 13 bases between the germline ends. Per germline, CDR1 LNHNV and CDR2 YYDKDF (reference sequence). The CDR3 sequence: CATSRVNGGGEKLFF. For the CDR3, the DNA is TGTGCCACCAGCAGAGTAAACGGAGGGGGTGAAAAACTGTTTTTT.

The rearrangement uses TRBV6-1 and TRBJ2-2; D not certain. V was clipped by 5 bases and J by 5 bases, with 12 bases between them. This CDR3 has 14 amino acids. CDR1 is MNHNS and CDR2 is SASEGT in the germline V gene. The CDR3, as DNA: TGTGCCAGCAGTCGGACCGGCCAAACCGGGGAGCTGTTTTTT. Its protein product is CASSRTGQTGELFF.

This clonotype was seen more than once but under ten times. The gene calls are TRBV12-3 or TRBV12-4 and TRBJ2-3, with D possibly being TRBD2 (6 bases). CDR3 size: 14 residues. V gave up 1 base and J gave up 4 bases, with 9 bases separating them. This CDR3 reads CASSLVAGSDTQYF. DNA for the CDR3: TGTGCCAGCAGTTTAGTGGCGGGATCAGATACGCAGTATTTT.

This clonotype was observed at least ten times. CDR3 DNA sequence: TGTGCCAGCAGCCCCGGTTCCGGGCGACTTAACTATGGCTACACCTTC. Translation gives CASSPGSGRLNYGYTF. The V call is TRBV7-9, the J call TRBJ1-2, with D unresolved. The CDR3 is made up of 16 amino acids. V lost 5 bases, J lost 1 base, and 17 bases lay in between. The germline V gene has CDR1 SEHNR and CDR2 FQNEAQ (reference sequence).

This clonotype was picked up a small number of times. V usage is TRBV9 and J usage is TRBJ1-1; D not resolved. The V end lost 0 bases, the J end lost 1 base, and 13 bases lay between the germline ends. This CDR3 has 16 amino acids. Germline V CDR1 and CDR2: SGDLS, YYNGEE. CDR3 bases: TGTGCCAGCAGCGTAGACCCGACTATGGGGAACACTGAAGCTTTCTTT. Translating gives CASSVDPTMGNTEAFF.

The CDR3 region has the DNA TGTGCCAGCAGCAGGGACGCCAGGGGGGAGACCCAGTACTTC. This translates into CASSRDARGETQYF. J is TRBJ2-5 and V is TRBV7-7; 7 nucleotides match TRBD1. Germline V gives CDR1 SSHAT, CDR2 FNYEAQ (reference sequence). The CDR3 covers 14 residues. J was trimmed by 5 bases and V by 5 bases; bases with no gene match: 8.

This clonotype was detected only a few times. The chain joins TRBV7-3 to TRBJ1-1, with 8 positions matching TRBD1. The CDR3 is 14 amino acids. Looked up from germline, CDR1 is SGHTA and CDR2 is FQGTGA. After removal of 6 bases from V and 6 bases from J, the junction contained 9 bases not matched to a gene. The CDR3 sequence: CASRDRTGSPEAFF. For the CDR3, the DNA is TGTGCCAGCAGGGATCGGACAGGGTCCCCTGAAGCTTTCTTT.

This clonotype was picked up many times. The rearrangement links TRBV25-1 to TRBJ2-5; D not certain. Germline V gives CDR1 MGHDK, CDR2 SYGVNS. The V end lost 2 bases, the J end lost 3 bases, and 10 bases lay between the germline ends. The CDR3 consists of 14 residues. CDR3 residues: CASSEVGGKETQYF. CDR3 nucleotides: TGTGCCAGCAGTGAAGTAGGTGGGAAAGAGACCCAGTACTTC.